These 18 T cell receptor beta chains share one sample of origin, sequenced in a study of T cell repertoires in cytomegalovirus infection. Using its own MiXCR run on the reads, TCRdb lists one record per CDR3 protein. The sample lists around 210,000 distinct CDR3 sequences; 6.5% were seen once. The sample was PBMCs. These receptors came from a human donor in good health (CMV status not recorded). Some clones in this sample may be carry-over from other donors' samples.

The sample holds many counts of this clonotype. CDR3 in amino acids: CASSFGFTGELFF. In nucleotides, the CDR3 is TGTGCCAGCAGCTTCGGGTTCACCGGGGAGCTGTTTTTT. The chain uses TRBV7-3 and TRBJ2-2; D uncertain. CDR1 and CDR2 (germline): SGHTA, FQGTGA. CDR3 length: 13 amino acids. Trimming pared 3 bases from V and 4 bases from J, leaving 6 bases between.

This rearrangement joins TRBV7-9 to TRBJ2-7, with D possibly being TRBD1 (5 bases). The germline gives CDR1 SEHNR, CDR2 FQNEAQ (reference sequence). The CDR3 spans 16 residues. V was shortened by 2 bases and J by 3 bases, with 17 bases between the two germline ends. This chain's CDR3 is CASSLPFGAGNYEQYF. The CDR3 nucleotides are TGTGCCAGCAGCTTACCCTTCGGAGCAGGGAACTACGAGCAGTACTTC.

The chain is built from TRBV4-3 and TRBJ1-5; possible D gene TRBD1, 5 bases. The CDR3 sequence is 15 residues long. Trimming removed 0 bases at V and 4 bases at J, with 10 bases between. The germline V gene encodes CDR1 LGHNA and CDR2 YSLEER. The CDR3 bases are TGCGCCAGCAGCCAAGATCCCGGGGCGAATCAGCCCCAGCATTTT. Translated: CASSQDPGANQPQHF.

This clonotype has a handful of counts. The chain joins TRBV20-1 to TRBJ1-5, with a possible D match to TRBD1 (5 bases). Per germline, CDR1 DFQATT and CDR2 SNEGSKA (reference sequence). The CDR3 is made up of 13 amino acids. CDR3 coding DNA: TGCAGCGCAGACCGGGACAGCAATCAGCCCCAGCATTTT. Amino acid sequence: CSADRDSNQPQHF.

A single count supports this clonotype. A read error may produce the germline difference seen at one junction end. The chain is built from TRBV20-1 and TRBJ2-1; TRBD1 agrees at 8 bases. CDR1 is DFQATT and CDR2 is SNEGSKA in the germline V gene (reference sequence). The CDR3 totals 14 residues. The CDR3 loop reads CSASRRGPYNERFF. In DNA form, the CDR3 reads TGCAGTGCTAGCCGCAGGGGGCCGTACAATGAGCGGTTCTTC.

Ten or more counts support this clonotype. The CDR3 reads CASSLGDHRATEAFF. For the CDR3, the DNA is TGTGCCAGCAGCTTAGGAGACCACAGGGCCACTGAAGCTTTCTTT. V and J are TRBV7-9 and TRBJ1-1, with D maybe TRBD1 (6 bases). CDR1 and CDR2 from the germline V gene are SEHNR and FQNEAQ (reference sequence). Deletions cut 1 base from V and 4 bases from J, with 13 bases between. The CDR3 covers 15 residues.

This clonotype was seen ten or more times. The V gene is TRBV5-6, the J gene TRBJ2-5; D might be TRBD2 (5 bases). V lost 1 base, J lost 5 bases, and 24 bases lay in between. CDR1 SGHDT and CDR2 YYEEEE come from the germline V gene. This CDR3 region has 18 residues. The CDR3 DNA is TGTGCCAGCAGCTTGAATATACGAGGCAGCCCGGGAACGGAGACCCAGTACTTC. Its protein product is CASSLNIRGSPGTETQYF.

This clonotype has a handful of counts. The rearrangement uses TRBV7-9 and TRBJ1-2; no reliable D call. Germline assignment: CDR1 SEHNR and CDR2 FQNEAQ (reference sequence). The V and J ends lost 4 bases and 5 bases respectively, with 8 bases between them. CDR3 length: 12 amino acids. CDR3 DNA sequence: TGTGCCAGCAGCTCAACCTTATATGGCTACACCTTC. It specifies CASSSTLYGYTF.

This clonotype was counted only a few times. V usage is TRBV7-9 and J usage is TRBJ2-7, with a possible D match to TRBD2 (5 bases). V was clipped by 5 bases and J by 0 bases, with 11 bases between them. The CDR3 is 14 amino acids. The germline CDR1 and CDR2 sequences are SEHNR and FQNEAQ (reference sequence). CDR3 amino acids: CASSLSGISYEQYF. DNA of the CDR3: TGTGCCAGCAGCCTGTCGGGGATCTCCTACGAGCAGTACTTC.

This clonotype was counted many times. The CDR3 sequence is CSASDRGYEQYF. The CDR3 DNA reads as TGCAGTGCTAGTGACAGGGGGTACGAGCAGTACTTC. The rearrangement uses TRBV20-1 and TRBJ2-7; 9 nucleotides line up with TRBD1. The ends lost 3 bases at V and 4 bases at J; junction bases unmatched: 1. CDR3 length: 12 residues. Per the germline V gene, CDR1 is DFQATT and CDR2 is SNEGSKA (reference sequence).

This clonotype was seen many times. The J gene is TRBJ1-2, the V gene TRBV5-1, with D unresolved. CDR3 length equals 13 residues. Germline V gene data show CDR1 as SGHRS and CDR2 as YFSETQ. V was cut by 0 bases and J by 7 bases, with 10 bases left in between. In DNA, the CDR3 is TGCGCCAGCAGCTTGGCCGCAGATGCTGGCTACACCTTC. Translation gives CASSLAADAGYTF.

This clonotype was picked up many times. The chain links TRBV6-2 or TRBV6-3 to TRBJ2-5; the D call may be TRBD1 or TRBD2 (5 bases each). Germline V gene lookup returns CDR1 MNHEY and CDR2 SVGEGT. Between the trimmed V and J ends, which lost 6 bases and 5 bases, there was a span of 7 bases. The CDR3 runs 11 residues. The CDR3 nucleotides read TGTGCCAGCAGGTGGGGGGAGACCCAGTACTTC. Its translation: CASRWGETQYF.

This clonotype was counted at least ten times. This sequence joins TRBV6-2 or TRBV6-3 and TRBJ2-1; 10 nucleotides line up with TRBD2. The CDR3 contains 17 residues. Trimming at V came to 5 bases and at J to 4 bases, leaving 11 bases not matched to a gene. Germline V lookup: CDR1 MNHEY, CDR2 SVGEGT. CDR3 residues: CASSDLQRGGPYNEQFF. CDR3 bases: TGTGCCAGCAGTGATCTCCAGCGGGGGGGCCCATACAATGAGCAGTTCTTC.

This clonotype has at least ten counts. The CDR3 loop reads CASSLAAVRDTGELFF. In DNA form, the CDR3 reads TGTGCCAGCAGCTTGGCCGCCGTGCGGGACACCGGGGAGCTGTTTTTT. The genes are TRBV5-6 and TRBJ2-2; tentatively, D is TRBD2 (5 bases). This CDR3 spans 16 amino acids. CDR1 is SGHDT and CDR2 is YYEEEE in the germline V gene. Trimming shortened V by 0 bases and J by 3 bases, and 12 bases separated the two germline ends.

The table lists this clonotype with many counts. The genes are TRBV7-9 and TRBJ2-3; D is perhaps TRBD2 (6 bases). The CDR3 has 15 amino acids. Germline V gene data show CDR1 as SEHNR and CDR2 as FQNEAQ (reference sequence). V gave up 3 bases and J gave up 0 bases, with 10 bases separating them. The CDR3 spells CASSFGDSSTDTQYF. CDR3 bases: TGTGCCAGCAGCTTCGGGGACTCTAGCACAGATACGCAGTATTTT.

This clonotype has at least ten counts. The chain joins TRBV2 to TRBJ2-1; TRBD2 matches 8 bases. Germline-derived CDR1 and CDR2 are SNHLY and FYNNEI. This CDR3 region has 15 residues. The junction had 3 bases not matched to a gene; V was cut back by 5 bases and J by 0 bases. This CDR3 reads CASSIRGGSYNEQFF. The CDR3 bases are TGTGCCAGCAGTATTCGGGGGGGCTCCTACAATGAGCAGTTCTTC.

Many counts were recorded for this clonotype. CDR3 sequence (DNA): TGTGCCAGCAGCCCAACCCCGCACGGGCCTTACAATGAGCAGTTCTTC. Encoded protein: CASSPTPHGPYNEQFF. This chain joins TRBV5-5 and TRBJ2-1; unclear D gene. Germline V CDR1 and CDR2: SGHKS, YYEKEE (reference sequence). The germline V and J ends were trimmed by 4 bases and 4 bases, with 18 bases remaining between them. This CDR3 region has 16 residues.

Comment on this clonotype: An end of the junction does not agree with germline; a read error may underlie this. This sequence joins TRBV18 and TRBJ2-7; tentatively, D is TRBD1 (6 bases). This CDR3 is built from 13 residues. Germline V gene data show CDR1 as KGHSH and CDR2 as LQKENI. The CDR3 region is CASSRADSYDQYF. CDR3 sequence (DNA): TGTGCCAGCTCTAGGGCGGACAGCTACGATCAGTACTTC.